What follows are 7 T cell receptor beta chains derived from one specimen sequenced in a study of tissue T cells after allogeneic stem cell transplantation. Measured with immunoSEQ multiplex PCR; TCRdb has only the in-frame clones, and not every one. This sample has some 22,000 clones, with 72% found just once. Sequencing was carried out using spleen. All receptors derive from a female BALB/c mouse in good health. The strain's MHC haplotype is H2-d.

This clone was seen a handful of times. Mouse gene names and germline throughout. The observed sequence ends 1 residue before the CDR3 terminus, with the missing tail filled in from the germline J gene. This specimen includes other DNA sequences encoding the same CDR3. The chain recombines TRBV19 with TRBJ2-7; D perhaps matches TRBD1 (6 bases). V was pared by 1 base and J by 0 bases, with 8 bases between. This CDR3 is 14 amino acids long. Germline V gene data show CDR1 as FNHDT and CDR2 as SITEND (reference sequence). The CDR3 reads CASSIRGGSYEQYF. The CDR3 DNA, read in part, is TGTGCCAGCAGTATAAGAGGGGGCTCCTATGAACAGTAC. The variable domain in full, completed from reference TRBV19 and TRBJ2-7, reads GGIITQTPKFLIGQEGQKLTLKCQQNFNHDTMYWYRQDSGKGLRLIYYSITENDLQKGDLSEGYDASREKKSSFSLTVTSAQKNEMAVFLCASSIRGGSYEQYFGPGTRLTVL.

Concerning this clone: All gene names here are mouse names. The CDR3 end falls 1 residue outside the read, so it is completed with the germline J gene. This sequence joins TRBV31 and TRBJ2-4; 9 bases are a match to TRBD2. The V and J ends lost 0 bases and 0 bases, in that order; junction bases with no gene match: 4. This CDR3 has 16 amino acids. CDR1 GKSSPN and CDR2 SITVG come from the germline V gene. CDR3 sequence: CAWSLGLGTSQNTLYF. The part of the CDR3 DNA that was read is TGTGCCTGGAGTCTCGGACTGGGGACTAGTCAAAACACCTTGTAC.

About this clone: The genes are named according to mouse. The read stops 1 residue short of the end of the CDR3; the missing end is completed from the germline J gene. The J gene is TRBJ2-1, the V gene TRBV2, with a weak D call TRBD1 (6 bases). The ends were cut back, 0 bases at V and 0 bases at J, with 9 bases in the middle. Germline assignment: CDR1 LGHNA and CDR2 YSYQKL. CDR3 length: 16 amino acids. The CDR3 DNA, read in part, is TGTGCCAGCAGCCAAGATCCAGGGGATAACTATGCTGAGCAGTTC. Its translation: CASSQDPGDNYAEQF. The full-length CDR3 reads as CASSQDPGDNYAEQFF.

This clone was seen only a few times. Gene names follow the mouse nomenclature. The read ends 1 residue shy of where the CDR3 ends; the end is completed using the germline J gene. The V call is TRBV13-2, the J call TRBJ2-2; D not resolved. CDR3 length equals 12 residues. Trimming left V 4 bases short and J 1 base short, with 2 bases between. Germline values: CDR1 NNHNN, CDR2 SYGAGS (reference sequence). The sequenced part of the CDR3 DNA is TGTGCCAGCGGTCAAAACACCGGGCAGCTCTAC. The encoded protein is CASGQNTGQLY. The whole CDR3 protein reads CASGQNTGQLYF.

Details on this clone: The gene names given are mouse names. The read stops 1 residue short of the end of the CDR3; the missing end is completed from the germline J gene. The same CDR3 can be traced to other DNA sequences in this sample. The J gene is TRBJ2-5, the V gene TRBV14, with 7 bases matching TRBD2. Germline V gene lookup returns CDR1 SGHDT and CDR2 FRDEAV. V trimming: 0 bases; J trimming: 2 bases; junction bases outside the gene matches: 0. The CDR3 is 14 amino acids. CDR3 sequence reads: CASSFWGGQDTQYF. CDR3 bases read: TGTGCCAGCAGTTTCTGGGGGGGCCAAGACACCCAGTAC. The complete variable domain, with remaining parts taken from reference TRBV14 and TRBJ2-5, reads EAGVTQSPRYAVLQEGQAVSFWCDPISGHDTLYWYQQPRDQGPQLLVYFRDEAVIDNSQLPSDRFSAVRPKGTNSTLKIQSAKQGDTATYLCASSFWGGQDTQYFGPGTRLLVL.

This clone was detected a few times. These gene names are mouse names. Read sequence stops 1 residue before the CDR3 end, and the germline J gene provides the missing end. The same CDR3 also results from other DNA sequences found in this sample. This chain joins TRBV4 and TRBJ2-7, with 10 bases lining up with TRBD2. The CDR3 totals 14 residues. Germline-derived CDR1 and CDR2 are LGHDT and YNNKQL (reference sequence). V shed 4 bases and J 4 bases; nucleotides not matched to a gene: 4. CDR3 region: CASSSRDWGYEQYF. The covered CDR3 bases are TGTGCCAGCAGCTCCCGGGACTGGGGTTATGAACAGTAC.

This clone was found a few times. The gene names here belong to mouse. The CDR3 end is not reached by the read, which stops 1 residue before it; the germline J gene fills it in. Different DNA sequences within this sample yield the same CDR3. The V gene is TRBV29, the J gene TRBJ1-4; no clear D. From germline, CDR1 is MSHET and CDR2 SYDVDS. V was cut by 5 bases and J by 0 bases, with 7 bases left in between. CDR3 length: 14 amino acids. The CDR3 reads CASSLGISNERLFF. The sequenced part of the CDR3 DNA is TGTGCTAGCAGTCTGGGAATTTCCAACGAAAGATTATTT.